This T cell receptor beta chain was identified in a study of shared clonotypes between healthy human individuals. Of note for this clone: Its antigen remains unidentified.

The authors ran the assay at deep level. The authors split each subset's genomic DNA evenly across several immunoSEQ plates. Sequencing used immunoSEQ multiplex PCR; TCRdb keeps in-frame clones, though not all of them. This table holds 740,000 or so clones, about three quarters found once. General observations from the study: The study found lower generation probabilities in non-shared clonotypes than in those shared by all four donors.

The sequencing sample was made of memory CD4+ T cells sorted from blood. The subset: CD45RA-negative fraction. This receptor was identified in a woman aged 25 to 39 in good health.

CDR3 region: CASSLSLGDTLGGYTF. The CDR3 DNA reads TGTGCCAGCAGTTTATCCTTGGGCGACACCCTAGGGGGCTACACCTTC. This chain uses TRBV28 with TRBJ1-2; D ambiguous. Trimming took 1 base from V and 8 from J, leaving 20 bases between them. Looked up from germline, CDR1 is MDHEN and CDR2 is SYDVKM. This CDR3 contains 16 residues.